This T cell receptor beta chain comes out of a study of graft-versus-host responses after intestinal transplantation. Points from the study as a whole: Present in recipient marrow, GvH clones included some that appeared first in ileum or blood. Declining HvG levels early post-transplant were linked to peak circulating GvH clone levels.

Generated by immunoSEQ multiplex PCR, the TCRdb table keeps only in-frame clones and is missing some. This sample has about 54,000 clones, with 91% found just once. The table lists this clone with a few counts. The antigen is not known. The sample here was PBMCs, taken more than 650 days after intestinal transplant. The source of this sequence is a human patient who received an intestinal transplant, so some T cells may come from the graft donor.

The CDR3 reads CASSYVQGGEQYF. The CDR3 DNA sequence: TGTGCCAGCAGCTACGTTCAGGGAGGCGAGCAGTACTTC. J is TRBJ2-7 and V is TRBV11-3, with D maybe TRBD2 (6 bases). V was pared by 4 bases and J by 6 bases, with 13 bases between. Germline CDR1 is SGHNT and CDR2 is YENEEA. The CDR3 spans 13 residues.